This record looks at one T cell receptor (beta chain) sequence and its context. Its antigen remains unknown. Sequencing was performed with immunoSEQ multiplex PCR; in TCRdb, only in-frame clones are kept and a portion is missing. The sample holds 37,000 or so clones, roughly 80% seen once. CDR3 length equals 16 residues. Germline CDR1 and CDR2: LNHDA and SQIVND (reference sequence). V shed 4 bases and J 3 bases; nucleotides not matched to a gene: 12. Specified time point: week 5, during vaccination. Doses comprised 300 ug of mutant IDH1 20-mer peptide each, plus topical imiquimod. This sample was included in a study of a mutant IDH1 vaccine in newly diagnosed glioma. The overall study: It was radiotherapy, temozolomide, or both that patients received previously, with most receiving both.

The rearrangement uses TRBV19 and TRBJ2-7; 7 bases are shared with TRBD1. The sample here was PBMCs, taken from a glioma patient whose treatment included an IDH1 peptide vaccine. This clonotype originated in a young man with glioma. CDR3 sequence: CASSSPKRQGNYEQYF. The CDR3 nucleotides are TGTGCCAGTAGTAGCCCAAAACGACAGGGCAACTACGAGCAGTACTTC.